The 3 T cell receptor beta chains presented below share a single source sample, sequenced in a study of blood T cell repertoires in COVID-19. Generated by immunoSEQ multiplex PCR, the TCRdb table keeps only in-frame clones and is missing some. The sample lists about 98,000 clones, about four fifths occurring once. The specimen was peripheral blood. These receptors came from a man in his 70s with acute or convalescent COVID-19.

This clone has only a few counts. The chain is built from TRBV18 and TRBJ2-7; TRBD2 matches 10 bases. The CDR3 totals 12 residues. Unmatched junction bases numbered 1, after V lost 7 bases and J lost 4 bases. Germline V lookup: CDR1 KGHSH, CDR2 LQKENI. The CDR3 region has the DNA TGTGCCAGCTGGACTAGCGGTTACGAGCAGTACTTC. Its translation: CASWTSGYEQYF.

V and J are TRBV28 and TRBJ2-1; perhaps TRBD2 as D (5 bases). V lost 4 bases and J 4 bases, leaving 17 bases between the germline ends. This CDR3 contains 16 residues. CDR1 MDHEN and CDR2 SYDVKM come from the germline V gene. The CDR3 DNA reads as TGTGCCAGCAGTTCCCTCCTAGCCTCCCGATACAATGAGCAGTTCTTC. Its protein product is CASSSLLASRYNEQFF.

This sequence joins TRBV28 and TRBJ2-7; D remains ambiguous. Trimming took 1 base from V and 3 from J, leaving 4 bases between them. The germline V gene encodes CDR1 MDHEN and CDR2 SYDVKM. The CDR3 totals 12 residues. Here the CDR3 reads CASSLSGYEQYF. DNA of the CDR3: TGTGCCAGCAGTTTATCGGGCTACGAGCAGTACTTC.